The 3 T cell receptor beta chains below come from one sample, sequenced in a study of blood T cell repertoires in COVID-19. Sequenced by immunoSEQ multiplex PCR; TCRdb stores in-frame clones only, minus some. The sample has about 160,000 clones, 70% to 90% seen once. The sample taken for sequencing was peripheral blood. Receptor source: a man aged 40-55 years with acute or convalescent COVID-19.

The chain couples TRBV27 to TRBJ2-3; TRBD1 matches 11 bases. V shed 0 bases and J 1 base; nucleotides not matched to a gene: 9. This CDR3 has 19 residues. In germline, CDR1 is MNHEY, CDR2 SMNVEV (reference sequence). CDR3 protein: CASSLSTGTGGIRTDTQYF. CDR3 nucleotide sequence: TGTGCCAGCAGTTTATCTACCGGGACAGGGGGGATACGCACAGATACGCAGTATTTT.

A word on this clone: Other DNA sequences within the sample encode an identical CDR3. The chain links TRBV5-1 to TRBJ1-4; 7 nucleotides match TRBD1. Looked up from germline, CDR1 is SGHRS and CDR2 is YFSETQ. The CDR3 loop spans 14 amino acids. J was trimmed by 7 bases and V by 0 bases; bases with no gene match: 3. Here the CDR3 DNA reads TGCGCCAGCAGCTTGGGACAGGGTGGTGAAAAACTGTTTTTT. The encoded protein is CASSLGQGGEKLFF. The variable domain in full, completed from reference TRBV5-1 and TRBJ1-4, reads KAGVTQTPRYLIKTRGQQVTLSCSPISGHRSVSWYQQTPGQGLQFLFEYFSETQRNKGNFPGRFSGRQFSNSRSEMNVSTLELGDSALYLCASSLGQGGEKLFFGSGTQLSVL.

This clone was detected once. The rearrangement uses TRBV7-2 and TRBJ2-3; D is unclear. CDR3 size: 16 residues. Germline CDR1 is SGHTA and CDR2 is FQGNSA. Trimming removed 3 bases from V and 2 bases from J, with 15 bases in between. CDR3 nucleotide sequence: TGTGCCAGCAGCTTCGCCGGTAGCCCACTCACAGATACGCAGTATTTT. It is translated as CASSFAGSPLTDTQYF.